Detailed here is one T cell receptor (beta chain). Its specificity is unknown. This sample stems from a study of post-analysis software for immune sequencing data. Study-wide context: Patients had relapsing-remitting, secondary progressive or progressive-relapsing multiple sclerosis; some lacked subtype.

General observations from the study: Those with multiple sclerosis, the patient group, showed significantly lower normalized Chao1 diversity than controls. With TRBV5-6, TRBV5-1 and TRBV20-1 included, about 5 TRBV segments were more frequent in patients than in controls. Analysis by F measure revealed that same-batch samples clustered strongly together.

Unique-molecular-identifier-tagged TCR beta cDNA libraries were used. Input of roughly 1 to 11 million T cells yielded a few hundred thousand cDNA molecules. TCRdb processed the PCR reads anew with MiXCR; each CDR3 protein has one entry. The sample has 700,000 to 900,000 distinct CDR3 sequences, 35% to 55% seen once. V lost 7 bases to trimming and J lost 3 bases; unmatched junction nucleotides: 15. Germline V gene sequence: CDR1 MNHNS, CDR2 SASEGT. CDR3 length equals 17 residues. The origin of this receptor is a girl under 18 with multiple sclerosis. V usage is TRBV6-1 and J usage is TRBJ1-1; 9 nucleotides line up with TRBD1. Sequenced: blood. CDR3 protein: CASTLGQGLRPYTEAFF. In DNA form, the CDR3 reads TGTGCCAGCACCCTAGGACAGGGGTTGCGCCCGTACACTGAAGCTTTCTTT.